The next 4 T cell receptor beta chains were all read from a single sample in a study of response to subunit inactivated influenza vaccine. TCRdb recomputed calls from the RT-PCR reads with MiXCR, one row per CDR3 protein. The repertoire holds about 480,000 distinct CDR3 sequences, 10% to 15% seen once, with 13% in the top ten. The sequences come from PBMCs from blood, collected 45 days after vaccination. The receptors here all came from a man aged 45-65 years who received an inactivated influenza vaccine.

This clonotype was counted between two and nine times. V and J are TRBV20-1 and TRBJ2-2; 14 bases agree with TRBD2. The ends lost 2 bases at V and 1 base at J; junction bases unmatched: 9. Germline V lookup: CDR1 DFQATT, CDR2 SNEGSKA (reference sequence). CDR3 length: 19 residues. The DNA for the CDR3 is TGCAGTGCTAGACTCCCTGGACTAGCGGGGGGAAGGAACACCGGGGAGCTGTTTTTT. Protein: CSARLPGLAGGRNTGELFF.

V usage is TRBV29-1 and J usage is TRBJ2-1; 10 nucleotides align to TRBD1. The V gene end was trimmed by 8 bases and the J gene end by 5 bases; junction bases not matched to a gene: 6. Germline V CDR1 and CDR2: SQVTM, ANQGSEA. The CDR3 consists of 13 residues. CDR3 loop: CSQGQGRHNEQFF. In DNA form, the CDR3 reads TGCAGCCAGGGACAGGGGAGACACAATGAGCAGTTCTTC.

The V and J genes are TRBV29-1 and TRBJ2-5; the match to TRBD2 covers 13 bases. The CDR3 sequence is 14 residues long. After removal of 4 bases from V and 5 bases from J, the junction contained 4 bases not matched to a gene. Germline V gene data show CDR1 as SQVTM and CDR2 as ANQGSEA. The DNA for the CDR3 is TGCAGCGTTGTGGGGACTAGCGGGGCCGAGACCCAGTACTTC. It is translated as CSVVGTSGAETQYF.

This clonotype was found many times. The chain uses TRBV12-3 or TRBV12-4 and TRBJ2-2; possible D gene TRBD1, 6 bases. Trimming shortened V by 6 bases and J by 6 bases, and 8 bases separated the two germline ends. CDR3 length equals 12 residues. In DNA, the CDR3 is TGTGCCAGCAGCCAGGGGCCCGGGGAGCTGTTTTTT. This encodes CASSQGPGELFF.